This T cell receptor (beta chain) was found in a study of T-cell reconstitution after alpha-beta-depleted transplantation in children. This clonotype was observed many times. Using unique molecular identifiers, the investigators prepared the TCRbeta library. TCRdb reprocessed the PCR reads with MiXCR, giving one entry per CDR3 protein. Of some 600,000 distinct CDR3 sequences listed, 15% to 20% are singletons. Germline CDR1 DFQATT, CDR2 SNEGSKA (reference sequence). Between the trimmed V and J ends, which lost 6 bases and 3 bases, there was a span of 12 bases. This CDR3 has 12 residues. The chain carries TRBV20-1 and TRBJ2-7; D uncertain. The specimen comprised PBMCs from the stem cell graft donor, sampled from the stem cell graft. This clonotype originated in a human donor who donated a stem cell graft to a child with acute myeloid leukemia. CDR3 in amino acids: CSASRVDYEQYF. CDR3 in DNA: TGCAGTGCAAGTAGGGTAGACTACGAGCAGTACTTC.